This T cell receptor beta chain was sequenced in a study of spatial heterogeneity in lung cancer. Study context: Matched bulk RNA-seq provided a T cell module score, and TCR transcript counts in tumor regions correlated strongly with it. Study results and limitations: For expanded intratumoral alpha and beta TCRs, counts tracked tumor mutation counts. Beta chains had an estimated 13% coverage of tumor T cells, and alpha chains had around 7.4%.

TCRdb recomputed calls from the 5' RACE reads with MiXCR, one row per CDR3 protein. The sample yields about 2,600 distinct CDR3 sequences, approximately 7.4% seen once. By its share, this clonotype is medium-sized. Antigen specificity is unknown. The time point denotes: sample taken at primary tumor resection. In each case, whole RNA from tumor, nontumor lung or frozen PBMC was sequenced unsorted. Trimming removed 9 bases from V and 1 base from J, with 9 bases in between. The germline V gene encodes CDR1 SGHTA and CDR2 FQGNSA. This CDR3 is built from 12 residues. The sequencing used lung tumor tissue, collected at surgery. This clonotype originated in a female donor with early-stage non-small cell lung cancer. The V and J genes are TRBV7-2 and TRBJ1-1; D gene ambiguous. CDR3 residues: CARFGRNTEAFF. CDR3 nucleotide sequence: TGTGCCAGATTCGGCAGGAACACTGAAGCTTTCTTT.